This T cell receptor (beta chain) appears in the sequencing data of a study of radiation and T cells in renal cell carcinoma. Libraries were prepared by immunoSEQ multiplex PCR; TCRdb keeps only in-frame clonotypes and omits some of them. Of some 100,000 clones in the sample, 82% were seen once. This CDR3 is 13 amino acids long. Trimming pared 2 bases from V and 3 bases from J, leaving 8 bases between. From germline, CDR1 is SEHNR and CDR2 FQNEAQ (reference sequence). Time point of the sample: baseline pretreatment blood. Treatment described: 15 Gy SBRT to primary tumor, nephrectomy 4 weeks later. Blood was sampled at baseline, 2 weeks and 4 weeks after SBRT.

This sequence originates from a man aged 55-75 years with renal cell carcinoma. This rearrangement joins TRBV7-9 to TRBJ2-7; perhaps D is TRBD1 or TRBD2 (5 bases each). The source material was blood, sampled from a patient whose treatment included radiotherapy and nephrectomy. The CDR3 DNA is TGTGCCAGCAGCTTAAGGGACGGCTACGAGCAGTACTTC. Its translation is CASSLRDGYEQYF. Drawing the rest from reference TRBV7-9 and TRBJ2-7, the complete variable domain is DTGVSQNPRHKITKRGQNVTFRCDPISEHNRLYWYRQTLGQGPEFLTYFQNEAQLEKSRLLSDRFSAERPKGSFSTLEIQRTEQGDSAMYLCASSLRDGYEQYFGPGTRLTVT.